The entry below describes one T cell receptor beta chain. Its antigen is as yet unknown. The PCR was carried out with 60 Vbeta primers and 13 Jbeta primers. The assay was immunoSEQ multiplex PCR, and TCRdb's table has in-frame clones only and misses some. Here the sample spans approximately 170,000 clones, approximately 84% being singletons. This entry belongs to a study of cytomegalovirus exposure and HLA in healthy donors. Study at large: Findings of an earlier analysis included about 100 million unique TCR beta sequences from 200 million or so T cells.

Overall study results and limits: TCR beta chains numbering approximately 150 were designated cytomegalovirus-associated.

V dropped 2 bases and J dropped 7 bases, with 13 bases sitting between them. Germline V gene lookup returns CDR1 MNHEY and CDR2 SMNVEV (reference sequence). This CDR3 has 14 residues. This rearrangement joins TRBV27 to TRBJ2-3, with D uncertain. This TCR was sampled from a man between 25 and 39 years old in good health and CMV-seropositive. Sequences were obtained from PBMCs. CDR3 nucleotide sequence: TGTGCCAGCAGTTTAGCCTACCCTCCCCATACGCAGTATTTT. This encodes CASSLAYPPHTQYF.